The rows below give T cell receptor beta chains drawn from one sample of a study of T cells after posttransplantation cyclophosphamide. The assay was immunoSEQ multiplex PCR, and TCRdb's table has in-frame clones only and misses some. The sample carries tens of thousands of clones, 70% to 90% recorded once. Sequencing was carried out using PBMCs. These receptors all come from a woman in her thirties or forties with a blood cancer, CMV-positive, and with a related stem cell donor. Each CDR3 is given with its conserved first and last residue. Each record gives: D gene, CDR3 length, J gene, clone size, V gene, CDR3 protein, CDR3 DNA. D genes are given only for firm matches. Clone size is stated in some rows and not others, as once, few, many or a class when expanded.

NA,14,TRBJ1-4,NA,TRBV9,CASSVTGGGEKLFF,TGTGCCAGCAGCGTAACCGGGGGTGGTGAAAAACTGTTTTTT
TRBD1,14,TRBJ2-2,few,TRBV5-4,CASSSDRGTGELFF,TGTGCCAGCAGTTCGGACAGGGGAACCGGGGAGCTGTTTTTT
TRBD2,17,TRBJ2-7,NA,TRBV18,CASSPLVGRGGPYEQYF,TGTGCCAGCTCACCACTGGTTGGTCGGGGGGGCCCCTACGAGCAGTACTTC
NA,12,TRBJ2-3,NA,TRBV10-3,CASQDFTDTQYF,TGTGCCTCACAGGATTTCACAGATACGCAGTATTTT
NA,15,TRBJ2-2,NA,TRBV5-4,CASSLGQGNTGELFF,TGTGCCAGCAGCTTGGGGCAGGGGAACACCGGGGAGCTGTTTTTT
TRBD1,15,TRBJ1-5,once,TRBV6-1,CASSVYRGGNQPQHF,TGTGCCAGCAGTGTTTACAGGGGTGGCAATCAGCCCCAGCATTTT
NA,13,TRBJ2-7,NA,TRBV7-2,CASSLGGIYEQYF,TGTGCCAGCAGCTTAGGCGGGATCTACGAGCAGTACTTC
NA,13,TRBJ2-3,NA,TRBV5-4,CASSFSGTDTQYF,TGTGCCAGCAGCTTTAGTGGCACAGATACGCAGTATTTT
TRBD2,16,TRBJ2-7,NA,TRBV10-3,CAISAPRAGDTYEQYF,TGTGCCATCAGTGCTCCCAGAGCGGGGGACACCTACGAGCAGTACTTC
TRBD1,15,TRBJ2-5,NA,TRBV5-4,CASSWGDRVVETQYF,TGTGCCAGCAGCTGGGGAGACAGGGTGGTAGAGACCCAGTACTTC
NA,14,TRBJ2-1,NA,TRBV5-4,CASSSSDSDNEQFF,TGTGCCAGCAGCTCCTCGGACAGCGACAATGAGCAGTTCTTC
NA,13,TRBJ2-1,NA,TRBV7-9,CASSSYLAPEQFF,TGTGCCAGCAGCTCTTACCTAGCTCCTGAGCAGTTCTTC
TRBD1,16,TRBJ2-7,NA,TRBV4-1,CASSHGRTGRAYEQYF,TGCGCCAGCAGCCACGGTAGGACAGGGCGGGCCTACGAGCAGTACTTC
NA,14,TRBJ1-2,NA,TRBV28,CASKEGSGGYGYTF,TGTGCCAGCAAGGAGGGTTCGGGGGGCTATGGCTACACCTTC
TRBD1,17,TRBJ2-6,NA,TRBV27,CASREYRGMAGANVLTF,TGTGCCAGCAGAGAATACAGGGGGATGGCTGGGGCCAACGTCCTGACTTTC
TRBD1,16,TRBJ1-1,NA,TRBV13,CASSIYPRTGRTEAFF,TGTGCCAGCAGCATCTATCCCCGGACAGGAAGGACTGAAGCTTTCTTT
NA,14,TRBJ2-7,NA,TRBV6-6,CASTSQGRVREQYF,TGTGCCAGCACTTCCCAGGGGAGGGTGCGCGAGCAGTACTTC
NA,14,TRBJ1-1,NA,TRBV10-2,CASSESEGSTEAFF,TGCGCCAGCAGTGAGTCGGAGGGGAGCACTGAAGCTTTCTTT
NA,18,TRBJ1-6,NA,TRBV7-9,CASSLDPGMTGENSPLHF,TGTGCCAGCAGCTTAGATCCTGGCATGACAGGAGAAAATTCACCCCTCCACTTT
NA,13,TRBJ1-1,NA,TRBV18,CASSPEVRSEAFF,TGTGCCAGCTCACCGGAGGTCCGGTCTGAAGCTTTCTTT
TRBD1,16,TRBJ1-6,NA,TRBV27,CASLLSGQTPNSPLHF,TGTGCCAGTCTCCTTTCGGGACAGACCCCTAATTCACCCCTCCACTTT
NA,16,TRBJ1-5,NA,TRBV4-1,CASSLDSPSSNQPQHF,TGCGCCAGCAGCCTAGACAGTCCCTCTAGCAATCAGCCCCAGCATTTT
TRBD1,17,TRBJ2-6,NA,TRBV28,CASRPPGQGAGANVLTF,TGTGCCAGCAGGCCGCCGGGACAGGGAGCCGGGGCCAACGTCCTGACTTTC
NA,12,TRBJ1-5,NA,TRBV6-5,CASSYEGQPQHF,TGTGCCAGCAGTTACGAGGGTCAGCCCCAGCATTTT
TRBD2,14,TRBJ2-3,NA,TRBV5-8,CASSRTSGADTQYF,TGTGCCAGCAGCCGGACTAGCGGGGCTGATACGCAGTATTTT
NA,12,TRBJ2-3,NA,TRBV2,CASTLQGDTQYF,TGTGCCAGCACCCTGCAGGGGGATACGCAGTATTTT
TRBD1,15,TRBJ1-1,NA,TRBV11-2,CASSFRTGVGTEAFF,TGTGCCAGCAGCTTCCGGACAGGGGTTGGCACTGAAGCTTTCTTT
NA,15,TRBJ1-6,NA,TRBV6-5,CASTRGGRGDSPLHF,TGTGCCAGCACCCGCGGGGGCCGGGGAGATTCACCCCTCCACTTT
NA,14,TRBJ2-7,NA,TRBV7-2,CASSPGGSSYEQYF,TGTGCCAGCAGCCCAGGAGGGAGCTCCTACGAGCAGTACTTC
NA,14,TRBJ1-5,NA,TRBV7-2,CASSFSTGHQPQHF,TGTGCCAGCAGCTTCTCGACAGGCCATCAGCCCCAGCATTTT
NA,14,TRBJ1-4,NA,TRBV6-5,CASTRSATNEKLFF,TGTGCCAGCACCCGCTCGGCAACTAATGAAAAACTGTTTTTT
TRBD1,15,TRBJ1-2,NA,TRBV4-3,CASSQGGTGNGGYTF,TGCGCCAGCAGCCAAGGGGGGACAGGGAACGGTGGCTACACCTTC
NA,16,TRBJ2-7,NA,TRBV18,CASSPLRRGFSYEQYF,TGTGCCAGCTCACCTTTAAGGAGAGGCTTCTCCTACGAGCAGTACTTC
NA,12,TRBJ2-3,medium-sized,TRBV7-8,CASSLVAETQYF,TGTGCCAGCAGCTTAGTGGCGGAGACGCAGTATTTT
NA,17,TRBJ1-1,NA,TRBV4-1,CASSLLPRTEPNTEAFF,TGCGCCAGCAGCCTCCTCCCAAGGACAGAACCGAACACTGAAGCTTTCTTT
TRBD1,14,TRBJ2-7,NA,TRBV28,CASSPGTGTYEQYF,TGTGCCAGCAGTCCCGGGACAGGAACCTACGAGCAGTACTTC
TRBD1,16,TRBJ1-4,NA,TRBV7-9,CASSSGRDRGWEKLFF,TGTGCCAGCAGCTCCGGCCGGGACAGGGGTTGGGAAAAACTGTTTTTT
NA,15,TRBJ1-6,NA,TRBV6-5,CASSLQEKVRSPLHF,TGTGCCAGCAGCCTCCAGGAAAAGGTTAGGTCACCCCTCCACTTT
NA,15,TRBJ2-3,NA,TRBV6-1,CASGGTRGSTDTQYF,TGTGCCAGCGGGGGGACCCGAGGTAGCACAGATACGCAGTATTTT
NA,14,TRBJ2-1,NA,TRBV2,CALRGTVSYNEQFF,TGTGCCTTAAGGGGGACCGTATCGTACAATGAGCAGTTCTTC
NA,15,TRBJ1-5,NA,TRBV5-6,CASSGGGGDNQPQHF,TGTGCCAGCAGCGGGGGGGGAGGCGACAATCAGCCCCAGCATTTT
NA,19,TRBJ1-5,NA,TRBV28,CASSLGAKVLEDSNQPQHF,TGTGCCAGCAGCCTGGGGGCAAAAGTACTAGAAGATAGCAATCAGCCCCAGCATTTT
TRBD1,15,TRBJ1-5,NA,TRBV2,CASSPTGGKNQPQHF,TGTGCCAGCAGTCCTACAGGGGGGAAAAATCAGCCCCAGCATTTT
NA,15,TRBJ1-1,NA,TRBV6-6,CASSYEGLRGTEAFF,TGTGCCAGCAGTTACGAGGGTTTAAGAGGCACTGAAGCTTTCTTT
NA,14,TRBJ1-5,NA,TRBV5-1,CASSLWGDNQPQHF,TGCGCCAGCAGCTTATGGGGCGACAATCAGCCCCAGCATTTT
TRBD1,18,TRBJ1-4,NA,TRBV7-6,CASSLFPGTGGINEKLFF,TGTGCCAGCAGCTTATTTCCAGGGACAGGGGGCATAAATGAAAAACTGTTTTTT
NA,12,TRBJ2-3,NA,TRBV5-1,CASSFEGDTQYF,TGCGCCAGCAGCTTCGAGGGAGATACGCAGTATTTT
NA,14,TRBJ2-7,once,TRBV7-9,CASSLVQERYEQYF,TGTGCCAGCAGCTTAGTACAGGAACGCTACGAGCAGTACTTC
TRBD2,16,TRBJ2-1,NA,TRBV6-4,CASSETASGGTDEQFF,TGTGCCAGCAGTGAGACTGCTAGCGGGGGGACCGATGAGCAGTTCTTC
TRBD1,12,TRBJ1-1,NA,TRBV6-5,CASSSQGAEAFF,TGTGCCAGCAGTTCACAGGGGGCCGAAGCTTTCTTT
TRBD1,17,TRBJ2-5,once,TRBV7-7,CASSPVWGQGRQETQYF,TGTGCTAGCAGCCCAGTTTGGGGACAGGGGAGACAAGAGACCCAGTACTTC
TRBD1,15,TRBJ2-2,NA,TRBV28,CASYFATGAVGELFF,TGTGCCAGTTATTTTGCGACAGGGGCCGTCGGGGAGCTGTTTTTT